This passage covers 6 T cell receptor beta chains from one sample sequenced in a study of CD8+ T cells in alopecia areata. RNA extraction and reverse transcription yielded cDNA as sequencing template. Some clones are missing from TCRdb's copy, which holds only in-frame ones; the method was immunoSEQ multiplex PCR. In the table there are more than 150,000 clones, under 60% of which are singletons. The starting material was CD8+ T cells sorted from blood, obtained at week 0. These receptors came from a human donor with alopecia areata.

This clone has only one observation. This chain links TRBV15 with TRBJ1-2; 8 bases align to TRBD1. The CDR3 contains 15 residues. Per germline, CDR1 LNHNV and CDR2 YYDKDF (reference sequence). V lost 3 bases and J lost 6; bases outside the gene matches: 9. The chain's CDR3 is CATSRDEIQGDGYTF. Here the CDR3 DNA reads TGTGCCACCAGCAGGGACGAGATACAGGGGGATGGCTACACCTTC.

This chain links TRBV4-3 with TRBJ1-4, with 7 nucleotides matching TRBD1. Germline assignment: CDR1 LGHNA and CDR2 YSLEER. The trim removed 4 bases at V and 3 bases at J, leaving 5 bases unmatched. This CDR3 contains 15 residues. This CDR3 reads CASSRDRVPNEKLFF. The CDR3 DNA reads TGCGCCAGCAGCCGCGACAGGGTGCCTAATGAAAAACTGTTTTTT.

This clone was found many times. The rearrangement joins TRBV20-1 to TRBJ1-1; TRBD1 agrees at 8 bases. The CDR3 is 11 residues long. Germline trimming cut 5 bases from V and 10 bases from J; bases unmatched to any gene: 6. CDR1 is DFQATT, CDR2 SNEGSKA, per germline (reference sequence). CDR3 in amino acids: CSALQGERAFF. The CDR3, as DNA: TGCAGTGCTTTACAGGGGGAAAGAGCTTTCTTT.

In the case of this clone: Different DNA sequences within this sample yield the same CDR3. The chain joins TRBV19 to TRBJ1-2, with 7 bases matching TRBD1. Germline V gene lookup returns CDR1 LNHDA and CDR2 SQIVND (reference sequence). The V and J ends lost 5 bases and 4 bases, in that order; junction bases with no gene match: 4. The CDR3 covers 13 residues. CDR3 bases: TGTGCCAGTAGTCCGACAGGGCTCTATGGCTACACCTTC. Translating gives CASSPTGLYGYTF.

The chain links TRBV11-2 to TRBJ1-1, with D possibly matching TRBD1 (6 bases). The CDR3 contains 13 residues. V shed 8 bases and J shed 6 bases, with 16 bases lying between them. Germline V CDR1 and CDR2: SGHAT, FQNNGV. The DNA for the CDR3 is TGTGCCAGCTCGGGCAGGGGCGATGCTGAAGCTTTCTTT. Protein: CASSGRGDAEAFF.

This clone was observed a single time. V is TRBV27 and J is TRBJ2-3, with 11 bases matching TRBD2. Germline CDR1 reads MNHEY; CDR2 reads SMNVEV (reference sequence). Trimming at V came to 5 bases and at J to 0 bases, leaving 4 bases not matched to a gene. The length of the CDR3 is 16 residues. The CDR3 bases are TGTGCCAGCAGTCCCAGACTAGCGGGGAGCACAGATACGCAGTATTTT. Protein: CASSPRLAGSTDTQYF.